This T cell receptor (beta chain) was found in a study of PD-L1 blockade in urothelial cancer. The wider study: Patients initiated atezolizumab in the mid-2010s at 1,200 mg intravenously every 3 weeks. The study, taken as a whole, reports: Sub-median blood TCR clonality before treatment predicted longer survival.

Concerning this clone: Its antigen is currently unknown.

V shed 3 bases and J shed 14 bases, with 11 bases lying between them. This CDR3 comprises 11 residues. Germline CDR1 MNHNS, CDR2 SASEGT. Time point noted: pretreatment peripheral blood. The diagnosis in patients was locally advanced or metastatic urothelial carcinoma. Profiled with immunoSEQ multiplex PCR; TCRdb holds only in-frame clones, not every one. This table has more than 85,000 clones, more than 75% appearing once. The sample here was PBMCs, taken around atezolizumab (anti-PD-L1) treatment. This chain links TRBV6-1 with TRBJ2-1, with a tentative D call TRBD2 (5 bases). The receptor's source is a man between 60 and 75 years old with urothelial cancer. CDR3 sequence (DNA): TGTGCCAGCAGTGATCGGGATTACGAGTTCTTC. Translated: CASSDRDYEFF.